The 32 T cell receptor beta chains listed next were all sequenced from one sample in a study of blood T cell repertoires in COVID-19. Sequencing was performed with immunoSEQ multiplex PCR; in TCRdb, only in-frame clones are kept and a portion is missing. The data show 110,000 or so clones, roughly 76% seen once. The sequenced sample was peripheral blood. These receptor sequences come from a woman between 70 and 85 years old with acute or convalescent COVID-19.

The genes are TRBV2 and TRBJ2-3, with TRBD1 matching 10 bases. The ends lost 3 bases at V and 5 bases at J; junction bases unmatched: 5. Per germline, CDR1 SNHLY and CDR2 FYNNEI. The CDR3 contains 15 residues. The CDR3, as DNA: TGTGCCAGCAGTGATACGACAGGGGGCAGAGATACGCAGTATTTT. It translates to CASSDTTGGRDTQYF.

The chain carries TRBV7-9 and TRBJ2-2; 8 positions agree with TRBD2. CDR3 length: 16 amino acids. V lost 4 bases and J lost 0; bases outside the gene matches: 4. CDR1 is SEHNR and CDR2 is FQNEAQ in the germline V gene (reference sequence). CDR3 bases: TGTGCCAGCAGCTCCACTAGCGGAGCGAACACCGGGGAGCTGTTTTTT. The encoded protein is CASSSTSGANTGELFF.

This chain connects TRBV9 to TRBJ1-5; D ambiguous. Germline CDR1 SGDLS, CDR2 YYNGEE. This CDR3 comprises 14 residues. V dropped 7 bases and J dropped 0 bases, with 11 bases sitting between them. CDR3 region: CASGEGGSNQPQHF. CDR3 bases: TGTGCCAGCGGGGAGGGAGGTAGCAATCAGCCCCAGCATTTT. The full variable domain, completed using reference TRBV9 and TRBJ1-5, is DSGVTQTPKHLITATGQRVTLRCSPRSGDLSVYWYQQSLDQGLQFLIQYYNGEERAKGNILERFSAQQFPDLHSELNLSSLELGDSALYFCASGEGGSNQPQHFGDGTRLSIL.

The chain recombines TRBV5-1 with TRBJ2-1, with TRBD2 matching over 12 bases. Germline V gene lookup returns CDR1 SGHRS and CDR2 YFSETQ. The CDR3 contains 17 residues. The V segment lost 5 bases and the J segment 7 bases; nucleotides outside the gene matches: 13. CDR3 in DNA: TGCGCCAGCAGACCCACCCAACTAGCGGGGGGATCGAATGAGCAGTTCTTC. This translates into CASRPTQLAGGSNEQFF. Drawing the rest from reference TRBV5-1 and TRBJ2-1, the complete variable domain is KAGVTQTPRYLIKTRGQQVTLSCSPISGHRSVSWYQQTPGQGLQFLFEYFSETQRNKGNFPGRFSGRQFSNSRSEMNVSTLELGDSALYLCASRPTQLAGGSNEQFFGPGTRLTVL.

The table lists this clone with a count of one. The chain recombines TRBV7-9 with TRBJ2-7; TRBD1 agrees at 7 bases. Germline V lookup: CDR1 SEHNR, CDR2 FQNEAQ (reference sequence). This CDR3 comprises 15 residues. V gave up 4 bases and J gave up 0 bases; unmatched junction bases: 6. DNA for the CDR3: TGTGCCAGCAGCTCGACAGGGTCCAGCTCCTACGAGCAGTACTTC. Protein sequence: CASSSTGSSSYEQYF.

This rearrangement joins TRBV7-2 to TRBJ1-5; D is undetermined. V was clipped by 0 bases and J by 4 bases, with 10 bases between them. Germline V gene lookup returns CDR1 SGHTA and CDR2 FQGNSA. This CDR3 spans 15 amino acids. As DNA, the CDR3 is TGTGCCAGCAGCTTAGCGCGAGGGAGTAATCAGCCCCAGCATTTT. This sequence encodes CASSLARGSNQPQHF.

V usage is TRBV5-1 and J usage is TRBJ1-4, with D unresolved. V was pared by 2 bases and J by 7 bases, with 18 bases between. Germline V gene data show CDR1 as SGHRS and CDR2 as YFSETQ. This CDR3 spans 16 amino acids. CDR3 residues: CASSLQGSGRSEKLFF. CDR3 coding DNA: TGCGCCAGCAGCTTACAAGGATCGGGTAGATCTGAAAAACTGTTTTTT.

The chain uses TRBV10-3 and TRBJ1-2, with D tentatively TRBD1 (6 bases). Germline lookup yields CDR1 ENHRY and CDR2 SYGVKD. V dropped 7 bases and J dropped 6 bases, with 9 bases sitting between them. CDR3 length: 11 residues. In DNA form, the CDR3 reads TGTGCCATCAACCCAGGGGATGGCTACACCTTC. Translating gives CAINPGDGYTF.

The V call is TRBV6-5, the J call TRBJ2-5; TRBD2 is a possible D gene (5 bases). V was cut by 5 bases and J by 3 bases, with 16 bases left in between. In germline, CDR1 is MNHEY, CDR2 SVGAGI. The CDR3 spans 15 residues. CDR3 sequence: CASSPTEGGEETQYF. The CDR3 DNA is TGTGCCAGCAGTCCCACAGAGGGCGGAGAAGAGACCCAGTACTTC.

V and J are TRBV19 and TRBJ1-2; TRBD1 matches 9 bases. CDR3 size: 15 residues. V lost 7 bases, J lost 0 bases, and 6 bases stayed unmatched. Germline-derived CDR1 and CDR2 are LNHDA and SQIVND (reference sequence). In nucleotides, the CDR3 is TGTGCCAGTAACCCGACAGGGGGAGCTAACTATGGCTACACCTTC. This codes for CASNPTGGANYGYTF.

The rearrangement uses TRBV19 and TRBJ1-3; 7 nucleotides match TRBD1. Germline values: CDR1 LNHDA, CDR2 SQIVND (reference sequence). J gave up 2 bases and V 8 bases, and 3 bases lay outside the gene matches. The CDR3 is 13 residues long. The CDR3 coding sequence is TGTGCCAGTCGAGACAGGGCTGGAAACACCATATATTTT. As protein: CASRDRAGNTIYF. The whole variable domain, remainder taken from reference TRBV19 and TRBJ1-3, is DGGITQSPKYLFRKEGQNVTLSCEQNLNHDAMYWYRQDPGQGLRLIYYSQIVNDFQKGDIAEGYSVSREKKESFPLTVTSAQKNPTAFYLCASRDRAGNTIYFGEGSWLTVV.

The chain links TRBV20-1 to TRBJ1-5; D not certain. The V gene lost 3 bases and the J gene lost 1 base, with 10 bases spanning the gap. This CDR3 contains 14 residues. CDR1 and CDR2 (germline): DFQATT, SNEGSKA (reference sequence). In DNA, the CDR3 is TGCAGTGCTAGTGTTGGGGAGAGCAATCAGCCCCAGCATTTT. Its protein is CSASVGESNQPQHF.

The chain couples TRBV15 to TRBJ2-1, with 7 bases lining up with TRBD2. After removal of 0 bases from V and 8 bases from J, the junction contained 1 base not matched to a gene. Germline CDR1 LNHNV, CDR2 YYDKDF (reference sequence). The CDR3 extends over 13 amino acids. In nucleotides, the CDR3 is TGTGCCACCAGCAGAGATCGGGGGGATGAGCAGTTCTTC. Residues: CATSRDRGDEQFF.

The chain combines TRBV19 with TRBJ2-7, with TRBD1 matching 12 bases. Germline V gene data show CDR1 as LNHDA and CDR2 as SQIVND (reference sequence). The CDR3 is made up of 15 amino acids. V trimming: 3 bases; J trimming: 7 bases; junction bases outside the gene matches: 7. The CDR3 sequence is CASSILGQGADEQYF. CDR3 nucleotide sequence: TGTGCCAGTAGTATTTTGGGACAGGGGGCAGATGAGCAGTACTTC.

The V call is TRBV19, the J call TRBJ1-2; a possible D gene is TRBD1 (6 bases). Per the germline V gene, CDR1 is LNHDA and CDR2 is SQIVND (reference sequence). Trimming removed 5 bases from V and 4 bases from J, with 17 bases in between. There are 15 residues in the CDR3. CDR3 DNA: TGTGCCAGTAGTCTCCCTACAGGGAAGGGCTATGGCTACACCTTC. It encodes CASSLPTGKGYGYTF.

The chain links TRBV27 to TRBJ2-3; 9 bases are a match to TRBD2. CDR1 is MNHEY, CDR2 SMNVEV, per germline (reference sequence). The CDR3 loop spans 16 amino acids. The V segment lost 3 bases and the J segment 2 bases; nucleotides outside the gene matches: 6. CDR3 in amino acids: CASSFLLGLATDTQYF. DNA of the CDR3: TGTGCCAGCAGTTTCCTCCTGGGACTAGCCACAGATACGCAGTATTTT.

This rearrangement joins TRBV3-1 (or the pseudogene TRBV3-2) to TRBJ2-7; 8 positions match TRBD1. Trimming removed 1 base from V and 5 bases from J; junction bases left unmatched: 7. The germline V gene has CDR1 LGHDT and CDR2 YNNKEL (reference sequence). There are 15 residues in the CDR3. The CDR3 nucleotides read TGTGCCAGCAGCCAAGGGACAGGGTCTATCGACGAGCAGTACTTC. Its protein product is CASSQGTGSIDEQYF.

The V call is TRBV7-2, the J call TRBJ1-1; D gene ambiguous. V lost 5 bases and J 3 bases, leaving 13 bases between the germline ends. From germline, CDR1 is SGHTA and CDR2 FQGNSA. CDR3 size: 14 residues. The CDR3 DNA is TGTGCCAGCAGCCTCGCGCCCGGGGACACTGAAGCTTTCTTT. It translates to CASSLAPGDTEAFF. Full variable domain (missing parts from reference TRBV7-2 and TRBJ1-1): GAGVSQSPSNKVTEKGKDVELRCDPISGHTALYWYRQSLGQGLEFLIYFQGNSAPDKSGLPSDRFSAERTGGSVSTLTIQRTQQEDSAVYLCASSLAPGDTEAFFGQGTRLTVV.

In nucleotides, the CDR3 is TGTGCCAGCAGCGCCGGACTAGCGGGGATCCAAGAGACCCAGTACTTC. Its translation: CASSAGLAGIQETQYF. V usage is TRBV9 and J usage is TRBJ2-5; TRBD2 agrees at 12 bases. The CDR3 is made up of 16 amino acids. The germline V gene has CDR1 SGDLS and CDR2 YYNGEE. V shed 3 bases, J shed 1 base, and the junction held 4 bases outside the gene matches.

The V gene is TRBV6-2 or TRBV6-3, the J gene TRBJ1-6, with D possibly being TRBD1 (6 bases). This CDR3 is built from 15 residues. Between the trimmed V and J ends, which lost 5 bases and 10 bases, there was a span of 18 bases. Germline V gene lookup returns CDR1 MNHEY and CDR2 SVGEGT. In nucleotides, the CDR3 is TGTGCCAGCAGTCCCGGGACACAACTAAGCTCACCCCTCCACTTT. Its translation: CASSPGTQLSSPLHF.

The chain couples TRBV28 to TRBJ2-7, with TRBD2 matching 12 bases. Per germline, CDR1 MDHEN and CDR2 SYDVKM. V lost 5 bases to trimming and J lost 2 bases; unmatched junction nucleotides: 7. The CDR3 length is 16 residues. The CDR3 is CASSTSGRTRTYEQYF. CDR3 nucleotides: TGTGCCAGCAGTACTAGCGGGAGGACCCGAACCTACGAGCAGTACTTC.

The CDR3 is CASSLTRNEQFF. DNA for the CDR3: TGTGCCAGCAGCTTGACTAGAAATGAGCAGTTCTTC. This sequence joins TRBV5-6 and TRBJ2-1; weak D call: TRBD2 (5 bases). The CDR3 length is 12 residues. V lost 1 base to trimming and J lost 7 bases, with 6 bases between them. Germline V gene sequence: CDR1 SGHDT, CDR2 YYEEEE. Supplemented by reference TRBV5-6 and TRBJ2-1, the full variable domain reads DAGVTQSPTHLIKTRGQQVTLRCSPKSGHDTVSWYQQALGQGPQFIFQYYEEEERQRGNFPDRFSGHQFPNYSSELNVNALLLGDSALYLCASSLTRNEQFFGPGTRLTVL.

The V gene is TRBV7-2, the J gene TRBJ2-5; 7 bases map to TRBD1. The CDR3 is 15 amino acids. The germline V gene encodes CDR1 SGHTA and CDR2 FQGNSA. After removal of 4 bases from V and 1 base from J, the junction contained 6 bases not matched to a gene. Here the CDR3 DNA reads TGTGCCAGCAGCTCCCGGAGGACAGGCCAAGAGACCCAGTACTTC. Encoded protein: CASSSRRTGQETQYF.

The rearrangement uses TRBV5-8 and TRBJ1-1; TRBD1 aligns across 9 bases. The V gene's germline CDR1 is SGHTS and CDR2 YDEGEE. The CDR3 contains 14 residues. The V segment lost 5 bases and the J segment 4 bases; nucleotides outside the gene matches: 6. This CDR3 reads CASRLGTGPTEAFF. Here the CDR3 DNA reads TGTGCCAGCAGACTTGGGACAGGGCCCACTGAAGCTTTCTTT.

The rearrangement links TRBV4-3 to TRBJ2-2; 9 bases match TRBD2. CDR3 length: 14 amino acids. V trimming: 5 bases; J trimming: 9 bases; junction bases outside the gene matches: 7. From germline, CDR1 is LGHNA and CDR2 YSLEER. Here the CDR3 reads CASSGGRGARELFF. The CDR3 coding sequence is TGCGCCAGCAGCGGCGGGAGGGGGGCGAGGGAGCTGTTTTTT.

A note on this clone: Distinct nucleotide sequences in the sample also encode this CDR3. V is TRBV5-1 and J is TRBJ1-6; D ambiguous. V was shortened by 0 bases and J by 4 bases, with 5 bases between the two germline ends. CDR1 SGHRS and CDR2 YFSETQ come from the germline V gene. The CDR3 runs to 14 residues. This CDR3 is CASSLDSYNSPLHF. The CDR3 DNA reads TGCGCCAGCAGCTTGGACAGTTATAATTCACCCCTCCACTTT.

This rearrangement joins TRBV7-9 to TRBJ2-3; TRBD2 matches 10 bases. With V trimmed by 10 bases and J by 0 bases, 10 bases remained unmatched. This CDR3 region has 16 residues. Germline V CDR1 and CDR2: SEHNR, FQNEAQ (reference sequence). DNA of the CDR3: TGTGCCATCGCTCCTACTAGCGGGACTAGCACAGATACGCAGTATTTT. It specifies CAIAPTSGTSTDTQYF.

The chain joins TRBV30 to TRBJ2-1; D is perhaps TRBD2 (6 bases). CDR1 is GTSNPN and CDR2 is SVGIG in the germline V gene (reference sequence). The germline V and J ends were trimmed by 0 bases and 1 base, with 19 bases remaining between them. The length of the CDR3 is 18 residues. CDR3 DNA sequence: TGTGCCTGGAGTGTATCCACTAGGTGGGAGGCTTCCTACAATGAGCAGTTCTTC. It encodes CAWSVSTRWEASYNEQFF. The full variable domain, rest sourced from reference TRBV30 and TRBJ2-1, is SQTIHQWPATLVQPVGSPLSLECTVEGTSNPNLYWYRQAAGRGLQLLFYSVGIGQISSEVPQNLSASRPQDRQFILSSKKLLLSDSGFYLCAWSVSTRWEASYNEQFFGPGTRLTVL.

The genes are TRBV2 and TRBJ2-1; 8 bases are shared with TRBD1. The CDR3 spans 15 residues. Germline V gene sequence: CDR1 SNHLY, CDR2 FYNNEI. Germline trimming cut 7 bases from V and 6 bases from J; bases unmatched to any gene: 11. The CDR3 nucleotides are TGTGCCAGCACCGGAACCGTAACAGGGGGCAATGAGCAGTTCTTC. Protein product: CASTGTVTGGNEQFF.

This clone has a handful of counts. The V gene is TRBV4-1, the J gene TRBJ1-5; 8 positions match TRBD1. This CDR3 has 17 residues. The V gene end was trimmed by 4 bases and the J gene end by 0 bases; junction bases not matched to a gene: 8. Germline values: CDR1 MGHRA, CDR2 YSYEKL. The CDR3 reads CASSLTTGVRSNQPQHF. The DNA for the CDR3 is TGCGCCAGCAGCCTCACGACAGGGGTACGTAGCAATCAGCCCCAGCATTTT.

This CDR3 reads CASSVRQGLQHF. The CDR3, as DNA: TGCGCCAGCAGCGTTCGACAGGGCCTCCAGCATTTT. The rearrangement joins TRBV4-1 to TRBJ1-5; 7 bases fit TRBD1. The J segment lost 12 bases and the V segment lost 5 bases, leaving 7 bases of the junction unmatched. The CDR3 is made up of 12 amino acids. Germline CDR1 reads MGHRA; CDR2 reads YSYEKL.

V usage is TRBV7-9 and J usage is TRBJ2-7, with 10 bases matching TRBD1. With 4 bases clipped from V and 3 bases from J, the junction kept 6 bases outside the gene matches. CDR3 length: 15 amino acids. The germline V gene encodes CDR1 SEHNR and CDR2 FQNEAQ (reference sequence). The CDR3 DNA follows: TGTGCCAGCAGCTCTGCCGGGACAGGGGACTACGAGCAGTACTTC. Translation gives CASSSAGTGDYEQYF. Full variable domain (remainder filled in from reference TRBV7-9 and TRBJ2-7): DTGVSQNPRHKITKRGQNVTFRCDPISEHNRLYWYRQTLGQGPEFLTYFQNEAQLEKSRLLSDRFSAERPKGSFSTLEIQRTEQGDSAMYLCASSSAGTGDYEQYFGPGTRLTVT.